The 6 T cell receptor beta chains below were found in one sample sequenced in a study of shared clonotypes between healthy human individuals. The assay was immunoSEQ multiplex PCR, and TCRdb's table has in-frame clones only and misses some. Altogether fewer than 2.5 million clones are present, 93% being singletons, with the ten largest covering around 0.4%. The material sequenced was naive CD4+ T cells from PBMCs. Subset here: CD45RA+ positively selected. The receptors originated from a man aged 18 to 29 in good health. Some clones in this sample may be carry-over from other donors' samples.

Only one count was recorded for this clone. This chain uses TRBV11-3 with TRBJ2-3, with a weak D call TRBD2 (6 bases). The germline CDR1 and CDR2 sequences are SGHNT and YENEEA. This CDR3 contains 16 residues. Trimming took 0 bases from V and 3 from J, leaving 13 bases between them. The CDR3 reads CASSLEGGVGTDTQYF. DNA of the CDR3: TGTGCCAGCAGCTTAGAGGGGGGAGTAGGAACAGATACGCAGTATTTT.

The V gene is TRBV7-6, the J gene TRBJ2-5, with D possibly being TRBD2 (6 bases). CDR3 length: 16 amino acids. Between the trimmed V and J ends, which lost 5 bases and 0 bases, there was a span of 16 bases. Germline V gene lookup returns CDR1 SGHVS and CDR2 FNYEAQ. The CDR3: CASSRTSGVYQETQYF. The CDR3 DNA reads TGTGCCAGCAGCCGAACCTCGGGGGTGTACCAAGAGACCCAGTACTTC.

This clone appeared a single time. As DNA, the CDR3 is TGTGCCAGCAGCCCTACAACCGACAGGGGCAATCAGCCCCAGCATTTT. This gives the protein CASSPTTDRGNQPQHF. V and J are TRBV5-8 and TRBJ1-5; 7 bases map to TRBD1. The CDR3 is 16 residues long. Unmatched junction bases numbered 9, after V lost 4 bases and J lost 2 bases. Germline loops: CDR1 SGHTS, CDR2 YDEGEE.

The chain carries TRBV18 and TRBJ2-7; no clear D. The ends were cut back, 0 bases at V and 5 bases at J, with 17 bases in the middle. The CDR3 is 16 residues long. Germline V lookup: CDR1 KGHSH, CDR2 LQKENI. CDR3 loop: CASSPPPSVIRDEQYF. In nucleotides, the CDR3 is TGTGCCAGCTCACCACCACCGTCTGTTATTAGAGACGAGCAGTACTTC.

The rearrangement joins TRBV27 to TRBJ2-7; TRBD1 is a possible D gene (5 bases). The CDR3 extends over 14 amino acids. V lost 7 bases and J lost 2, with 15 bases in between. The V gene's germline CDR1 is MNHEY and CDR2 SMNVEV (reference sequence). Written as DNA, the CDR3 is TGTGCCAGCAATAGGGTAGGGGTACCCTACGAGCAGTACTTC. Translation: CASNRVGVPYEQYF.

The V call is TRBV19, the J call TRBJ2-5; the match to TRBD1 covers 7 bases. CDR1 is LNHDA, CDR2 SQIVND, per germline (reference sequence). The V segment lost 3 bases and the J segment 2 bases; nucleotides outside the gene matches: 0. The CDR3 has 13 amino acids. CDR3 in amino acids: CASSMDRQETQYF. CDR3 in DNA: TGTGCCAGTAGTATGGACAGGCAAGAGACCCAGTACTTC. The whole variable domain, filled in from reference TRBV19 and TRBJ2-5, reads DGGITQSPKYLFRKEGQNVTLSCEQNLNHDAMYWYRQDPGQGLRLIYYSQIVNDFQKGDIAEGYSVSREKKESFPLTVTSAQKNPTAFYLCASSMDRQETQYFGPGTRLLVL.